This T cell receptor beta chain was identified during a study of blood T cell repertoires in COVID-19. Study overall: Material from acute and convalescent COVID-19 was sourced from the United States, Italy and Spain.

The CDR3 extends over 16 amino acids. This table comes from immunoSEQ multiplex PCR, and its TCRdb copy is limited to in-frame clones, with some not included. The repertoire holds 110,000 to 150,000 clones, with 88% as singletons. The chain has TRBV21-1 and TRBJ2-7; the D call of TRBD2 is as the table states it, not checked on the DNA. TRBV21-1 is classified as a pseudogene. What was sequenced was peripheral blood. The TCR originated in a middle-aged man with active or convalescent COVID-19. In nucleotides, the CDR3 is TGTGCCAGCAGCAAATTTAGCGGGAGGGTAGTGTACGAGCAGTACTTC. Translated: CASSKFSGRVVYEQYF.